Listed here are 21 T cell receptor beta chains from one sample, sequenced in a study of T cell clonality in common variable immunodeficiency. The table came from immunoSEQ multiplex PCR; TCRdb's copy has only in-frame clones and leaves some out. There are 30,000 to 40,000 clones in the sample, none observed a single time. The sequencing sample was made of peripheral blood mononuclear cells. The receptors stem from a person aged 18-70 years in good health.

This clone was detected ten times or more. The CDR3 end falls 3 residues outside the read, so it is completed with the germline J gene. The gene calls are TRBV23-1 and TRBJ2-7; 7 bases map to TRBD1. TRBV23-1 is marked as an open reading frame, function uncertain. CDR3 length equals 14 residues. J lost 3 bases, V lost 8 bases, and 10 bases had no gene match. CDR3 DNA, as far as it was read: TGCGCCAGCCCCCGGAACGGGACAGACTACGAG. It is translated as CASPRNGTDYE. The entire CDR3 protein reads CASPRNGTDYEQYF.

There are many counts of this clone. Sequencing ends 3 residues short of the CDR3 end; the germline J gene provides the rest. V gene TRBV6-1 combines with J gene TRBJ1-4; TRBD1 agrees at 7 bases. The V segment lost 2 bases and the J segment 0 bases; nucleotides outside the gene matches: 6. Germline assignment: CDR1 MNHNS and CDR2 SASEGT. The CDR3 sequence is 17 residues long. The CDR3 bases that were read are TGTGCCAGCAGTGAATTCGGCGGGACAGCAACTAATGAAAAA. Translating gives CASSEFGGTATNEK. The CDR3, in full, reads CASSEFGGTATNEKLFF.

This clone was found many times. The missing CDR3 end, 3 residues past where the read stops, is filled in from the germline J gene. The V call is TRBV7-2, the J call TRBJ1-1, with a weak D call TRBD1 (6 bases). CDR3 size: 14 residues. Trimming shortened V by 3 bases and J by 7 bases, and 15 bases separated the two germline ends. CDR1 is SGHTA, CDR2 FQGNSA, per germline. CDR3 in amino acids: CASSLNGGALEAFF. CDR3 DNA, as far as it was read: TGTGCCAGCAGCTTGAACGGGGGGGCCCTTGAA. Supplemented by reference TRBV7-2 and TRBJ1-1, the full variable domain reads GAGVSQSPSNKVTEKGKDVELRCDPISGHTALYWYRQSLGQGLEFLIYFQGNSAPDKSGLPSDRFSAERTGGSVSTLTIQRTQQEDSAVYLCASSLNGGALEAFFGQGTRLTVV.

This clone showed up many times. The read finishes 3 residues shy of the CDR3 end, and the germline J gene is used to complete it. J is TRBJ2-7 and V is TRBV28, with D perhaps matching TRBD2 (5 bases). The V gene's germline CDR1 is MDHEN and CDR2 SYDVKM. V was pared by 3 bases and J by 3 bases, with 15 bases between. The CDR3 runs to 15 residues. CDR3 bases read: TGTGCCAGCAGTTTCCGGGGTCAGAGTCGCTACGAG. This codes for CASSFRGQSRYE. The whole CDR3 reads CASSFRGQSRYEQYF.

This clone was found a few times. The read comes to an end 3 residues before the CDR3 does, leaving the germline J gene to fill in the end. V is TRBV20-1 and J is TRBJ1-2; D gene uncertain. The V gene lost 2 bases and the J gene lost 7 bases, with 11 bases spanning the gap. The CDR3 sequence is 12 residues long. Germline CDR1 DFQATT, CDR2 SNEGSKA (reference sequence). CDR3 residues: CSARMSRGGYTF. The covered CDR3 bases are TGCAGTGCTAGAATGTCCCGGGGTGGC.

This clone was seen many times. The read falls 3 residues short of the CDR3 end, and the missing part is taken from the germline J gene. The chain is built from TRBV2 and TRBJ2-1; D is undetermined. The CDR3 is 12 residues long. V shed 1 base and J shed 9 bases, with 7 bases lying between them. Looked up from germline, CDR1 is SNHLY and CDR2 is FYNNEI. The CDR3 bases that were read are TGTGCCAGCAGTGAAGGTGCTACTGAG. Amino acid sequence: CASSEGATE. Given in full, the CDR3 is CASSEGATEQFF.

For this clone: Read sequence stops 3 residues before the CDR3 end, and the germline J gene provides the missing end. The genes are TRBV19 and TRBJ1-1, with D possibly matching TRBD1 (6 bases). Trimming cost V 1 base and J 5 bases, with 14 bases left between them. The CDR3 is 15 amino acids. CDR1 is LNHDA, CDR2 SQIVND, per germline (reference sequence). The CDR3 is CASSIGAGVKTEAFF. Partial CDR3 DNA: TGTGCCAGTAGTATAGGGGCAGGGGTTAAAACTGAA.

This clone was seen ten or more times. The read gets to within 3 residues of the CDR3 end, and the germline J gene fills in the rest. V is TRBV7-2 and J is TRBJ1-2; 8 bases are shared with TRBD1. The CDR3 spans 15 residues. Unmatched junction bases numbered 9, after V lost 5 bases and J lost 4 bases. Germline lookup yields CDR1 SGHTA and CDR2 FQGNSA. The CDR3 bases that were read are TGTGCCAGCAGCCCTGGACAGGGAGCTCGCTATGGC. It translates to CASSPGQGARYG. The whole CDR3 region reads CASSPGQGARYGYTF.

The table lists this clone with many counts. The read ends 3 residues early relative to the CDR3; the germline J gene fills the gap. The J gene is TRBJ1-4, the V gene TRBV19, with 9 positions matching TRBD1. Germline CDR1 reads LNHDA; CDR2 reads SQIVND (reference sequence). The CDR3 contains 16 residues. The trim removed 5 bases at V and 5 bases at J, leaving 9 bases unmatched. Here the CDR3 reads CASSSRDREGNEKLFF. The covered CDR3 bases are TGTGCCAGTAGTTCCCGGGACAGGGAGGGGAATGAAAAA. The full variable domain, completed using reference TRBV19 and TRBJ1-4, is DGGITQSPKYLFRKEGQNVTLSCEQNLNHDAMYWYRQDPGQGLRLIYYSQIVNDFQKGDIAEGYSVSREKKESFPLTVTSAQKNPTAFYLCASSSRDREGNEKLFFGSGTQLSVL.

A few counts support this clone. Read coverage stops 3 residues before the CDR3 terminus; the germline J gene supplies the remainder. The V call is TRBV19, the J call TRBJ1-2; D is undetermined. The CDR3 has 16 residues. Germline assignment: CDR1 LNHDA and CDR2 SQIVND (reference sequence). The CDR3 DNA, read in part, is TGTGCCAGTAGTCCTGTGACTAGCGGGATCACCTACGAC. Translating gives CASSPVTSGITYD. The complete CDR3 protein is CASSPVTSGITYDYTF.

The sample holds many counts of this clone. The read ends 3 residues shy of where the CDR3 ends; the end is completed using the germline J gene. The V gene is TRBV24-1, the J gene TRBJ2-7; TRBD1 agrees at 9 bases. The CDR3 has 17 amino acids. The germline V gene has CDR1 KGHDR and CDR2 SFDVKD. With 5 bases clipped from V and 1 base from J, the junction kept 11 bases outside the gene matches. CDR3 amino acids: CATSASRPGTGSYEQYF. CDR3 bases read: TGTGCCACCAGTGCCTCCCGCCCCGGGACAGGGTCCTACGAG.

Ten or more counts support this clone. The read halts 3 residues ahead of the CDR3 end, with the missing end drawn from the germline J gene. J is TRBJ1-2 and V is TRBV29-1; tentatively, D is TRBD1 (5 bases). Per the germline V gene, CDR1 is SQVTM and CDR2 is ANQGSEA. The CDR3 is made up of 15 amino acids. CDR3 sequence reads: CSVRVDLGLSQGYTF. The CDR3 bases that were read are TGCAGCGTCAGGGTCGATTTGGGCCTTTCGCAAGGC.

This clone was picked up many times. The CDR3 is CATSRDITMNTGELFF. CDR3 DNA (partial): TGTGCCACCAGCAGAGATATCACTATGAACACCGGGGAG. V usage is TRBV15 and J usage is TRBJ2-2; D not certain. The CDR3 end lies 3 residues beyond the end of the read and is filled in from the germline J gene. V was trimmed by 0 bases and J by 1 base, leaving 9 bases between them. The germline V gene has CDR1 LNHNV and CDR2 YYDKDF (reference sequence). This CDR3 has 16 residues.

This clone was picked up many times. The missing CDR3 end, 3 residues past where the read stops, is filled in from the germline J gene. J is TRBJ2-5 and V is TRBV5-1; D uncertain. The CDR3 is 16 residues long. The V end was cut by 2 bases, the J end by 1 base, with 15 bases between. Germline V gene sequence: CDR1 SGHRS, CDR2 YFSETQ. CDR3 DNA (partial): TGCGCCAGCAGCTTATCCCCTGGCAAGTCCCAAGAGACC. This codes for CASSLSPGKSQET. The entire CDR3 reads CASSLSPGKSQETQYF.

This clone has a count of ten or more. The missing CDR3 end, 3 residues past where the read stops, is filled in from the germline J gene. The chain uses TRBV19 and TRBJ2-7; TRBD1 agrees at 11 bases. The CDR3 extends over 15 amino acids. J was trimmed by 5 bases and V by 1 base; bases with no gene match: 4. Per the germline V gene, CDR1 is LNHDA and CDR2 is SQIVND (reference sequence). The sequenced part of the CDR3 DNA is TGTGCCAGTAGTATAGGGACAGGGGGCCTCGACGAG. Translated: CASSIGTGGLDE. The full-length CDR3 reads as CASSIGTGGLDEQYF.

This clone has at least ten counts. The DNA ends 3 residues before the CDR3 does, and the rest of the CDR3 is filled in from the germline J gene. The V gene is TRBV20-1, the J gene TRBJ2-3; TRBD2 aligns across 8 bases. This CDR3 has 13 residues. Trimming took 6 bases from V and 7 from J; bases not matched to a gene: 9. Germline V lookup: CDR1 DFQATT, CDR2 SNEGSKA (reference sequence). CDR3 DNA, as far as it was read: TGCAGTGCCTATAGCGGGACGGGTTATACG. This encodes CSAYSGTGYT. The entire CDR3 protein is CSAYSGTGYTQYF.

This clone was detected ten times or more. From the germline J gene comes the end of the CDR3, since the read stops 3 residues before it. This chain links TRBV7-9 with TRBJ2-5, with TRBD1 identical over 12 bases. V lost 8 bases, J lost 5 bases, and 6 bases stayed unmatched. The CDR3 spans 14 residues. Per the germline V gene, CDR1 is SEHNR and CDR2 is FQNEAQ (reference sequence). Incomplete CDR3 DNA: TGTGCCAGCGGGGGACAGGGGGCTTGGGAGACC. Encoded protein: CASGGQGAWET. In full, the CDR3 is CASGGQGAWETQYF.

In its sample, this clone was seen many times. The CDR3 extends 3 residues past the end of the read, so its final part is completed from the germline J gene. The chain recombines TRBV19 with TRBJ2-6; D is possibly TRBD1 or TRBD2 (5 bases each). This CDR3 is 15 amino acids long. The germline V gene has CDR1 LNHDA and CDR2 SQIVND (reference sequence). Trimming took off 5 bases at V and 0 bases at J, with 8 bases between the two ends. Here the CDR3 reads CASSRGVSGANVLTF. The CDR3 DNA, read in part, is TGTGCCAGTAGTCGAGGGGTCTCTGGGGCCAACGTC.

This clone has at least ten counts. CDR3: CASSLSGRALETQYF. The CDR3 bases that were read are TGTGCCAGCAGCCTTAGCGGGAGGGCCTTGGAGACC. This chain uses TRBV7-6 with TRBJ2-5; 11 bases map to TRBD2. The read ends 3 residues shy of where the CDR3 ends; the end is completed using the germline J gene. Losses at the gene ends were 5 bases for V and 5 bases for J; bases not matched to a gene: 7. The CDR3 extends over 15 amino acids. Looked up from germline, CDR1 is SGHVS and CDR2 is FNYEAQ.

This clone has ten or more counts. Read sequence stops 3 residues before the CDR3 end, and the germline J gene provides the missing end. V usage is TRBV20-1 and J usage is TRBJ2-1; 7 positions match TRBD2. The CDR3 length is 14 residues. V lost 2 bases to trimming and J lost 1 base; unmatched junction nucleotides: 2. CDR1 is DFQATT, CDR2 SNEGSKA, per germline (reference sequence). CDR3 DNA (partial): TGCAGTGCTAGAATGGGGGGGTCCTACAATGAG. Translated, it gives CSARMGGSYNE. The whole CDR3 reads CSARMGGSYNEQFF.

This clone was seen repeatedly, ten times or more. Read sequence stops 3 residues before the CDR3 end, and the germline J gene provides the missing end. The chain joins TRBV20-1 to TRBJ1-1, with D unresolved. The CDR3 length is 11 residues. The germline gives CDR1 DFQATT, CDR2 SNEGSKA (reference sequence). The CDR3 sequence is CRGEAGSEAFF. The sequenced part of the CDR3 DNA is TGCCGTGGGGAGGCGGGCTCTGAA.